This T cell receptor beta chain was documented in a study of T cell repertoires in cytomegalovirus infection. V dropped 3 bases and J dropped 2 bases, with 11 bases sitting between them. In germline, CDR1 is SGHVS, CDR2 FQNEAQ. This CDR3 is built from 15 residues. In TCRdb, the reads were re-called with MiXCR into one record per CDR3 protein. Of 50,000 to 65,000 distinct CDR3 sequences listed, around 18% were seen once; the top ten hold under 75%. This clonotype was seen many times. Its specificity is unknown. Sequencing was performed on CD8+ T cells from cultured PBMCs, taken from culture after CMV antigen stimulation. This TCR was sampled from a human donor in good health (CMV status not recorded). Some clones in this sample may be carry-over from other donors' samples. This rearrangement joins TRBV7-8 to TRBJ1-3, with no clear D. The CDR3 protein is CASSLSNGPGNTIYF. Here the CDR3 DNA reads TGTGCCAGCAGCTTGTCCAATGGGCCTGGAAACACCATATATTTT.